A single sample is the source of the 28 T cell receptor beta chains below, sequenced in a study of shared clonotypes between healthy human individuals. The table came from immunoSEQ multiplex PCR; TCRdb's copy has only in-frame clones and leaves some out. The table has 2 million to 2.5 million clones, under 95% seen once. Sequenced material: naive CD4+ T cells from PBMCs. Subset of the sample: CD45RA+ positively selected. These receptors originate from a man aged 18 to 29 in good health. Some clones in this sample may be carry-over from other donors' samples.

The chain combines TRBV23-1 with TRBJ2-1; D may be TRBD2 (6 bases). TRBV23-1 is an ORF, with its function uncertain. CDR3 length equals 15 residues. Trimming shortened V by 5 bases and J by 3 bases, and 14 bases separated the two germline ends. CDR3 protein: CASSGRPENYNEQFF. The CDR3 nucleotides are TGCGCCAGCAGTGGGAGGCCCGAGAACTACAATGAGCAGTTCTTC.

The chain joins TRBV5-1 to TRBJ2-3, with D uncertain. Germline V gene sequence: CDR1 SGHRS, CDR2 YFSETQ. CDR3 length: 15 residues. V was clipped by 1 base and J by 0 bases, with 9 bases between them. The CDR3 loop reads CASSLPLGSTDTQYF. The CDR3 nucleotides are TGCGCCAGCAGCTTGCCCCTCGGTAGCACAGATACGCAGTATTTT.

V is TRBV6-4 and J is TRBJ2-3, with 7 bases aligning to TRBD1. CDR1 and CDR2 from the germline V gene are MRHNA and SNTAGT. Trimming at V came to 5 bases and at J to 3 bases, leaving 5 bases not matched to a gene. This CDR3 is 14 amino acids long. The CDR3 bases are TGTGCCAGCAGTCAGACAGGGATGACAGATACGCAGTATTTT. As protein: CASSQTGMTDTQYF.

This clone showed up just once. J is TRBJ2-3 and V is TRBV11-2; D gene uncertain. The V gene's germline CDR1 is SGHAT and CDR2 FQNNGV. CDR3 length: 13 residues. The germline V and J ends were trimmed by 3 bases and 2 bases, with 6 bases remaining between them. In DNA form, the CDR3 reads TGTGCCAGCAGCTTGACTTTCACAGATACGCAGTATTTT. As protein: CASSLTFTDTQYF.

The chain uses TRBV5-4 and TRBJ1-2, with 10 nucleotides matching TRBD1. The CDR3 runs to 16 residues. CDR1 SGHNT and CDR2 YYREEE come from the germline V gene (reference sequence). Unmatched junction bases numbered 9, after V lost 3 bases and J lost 4 bases. CDR3 in DNA: TGTGCCAGCAGCTCGGGTGGGACAGGGGCACGCTATGGCTACACCTTC. Its translation is CASSSGGTGARYGYTF.

This chain links TRBV5-1 with TRBJ2-1, with no clear D. The V gene lost 2 bases and the J gene lost 0 bases, with 9 bases spanning the gap. The length of the CDR3 is 15 residues. CDR1 is SGHRS, CDR2 YFSETQ, per germline. The CDR3 sequence is CASSFQQSSYNEQFF. CDR3 sequence (DNA): TGCGCCAGCAGCTTTCAGCAATCCTCCTACAATGAGCAGTTCTTC.

The chain combines TRBV18 with TRBJ2-7; D uncertain. Germline V gene lookup returns CDR1 KGHSH and CDR2 LQKENI. V was clipped by 6 bases and J by 3 bases, with 15 bases between them. The CDR3 has 14 amino acids. This CDR3 is CASSLNQADYEQYF. The CDR3 DNA reads as TGTGCCAGCTCCCTGAATCAGGCCGACTACGAGCAGTACTTC.

This chain connects TRBV6-5 to TRBJ2-7; TRBD1 agrees at 11 bases. Germline V CDR1 and CDR2: MNHEY, SVGAGI. With V trimmed by 6 bases and J by 5 bases, 9 bases remained unmatched. The CDR3 is made up of 15 amino acids. This CDR3 is CASRHIRTGGDEQYF. CDR3 DNA sequence: TGTGCCAGCAGGCATATCCGGACAGGGGGCGACGAGCAGTACTTC.

The chain combines TRBV21-1 with TRBJ2-7; no check of the table's D call, TRBD2, against the DNA was made. TRBV21-1 constitutes a pseudogene. CDR3 length equals 17 residues. The CDR3 reads CASSKGSVGGSSYEQYF. The CDR3 DNA reads as TGTGCCAGCAGCAAAGGCTCGGTAGGCGGGAGCTCCTACGAGCAGTACTTC.

The chain combines TRBV5-6 with TRBJ2-6, with D perhaps matching TRBD2 (6 bases). The V gene lost 0 bases and the J gene lost 2 bases, with 9 bases spanning the gap. Germline V gene data show CDR1 as SGHDT and CDR2 as YYEEEE. This CDR3 has 16 residues. The CDR3 here is CASSLAGGAGANVLTF. DNA for the CDR3: TGTGCCAGCAGCTTGGCCGGGGGAGCTGGGGCCAACGTCCTGACTTTC.

The rearrangement uses TRBV18 and TRBJ2-2, with a tentative D call TRBD1 (5 bases). The CDR3 loop spans 16 amino acids. V was shortened by 4 bases and J by 4 bases, with 16 bases between the two germline ends. Germline V lookup: CDR1 KGHSH, CDR2 LQKENI. CDR3 residues: CASSQSRQRLTGELFF. CDR3 DNA: TGTGCCAGCTCACAATCAAGACAGAGACTCACCGGGGAGCTGTTTTTT. The complete variable domain, with remaining parts taken from reference TRBV18 and TRBJ2-2, reads NAGVMQNPRHLVRRRGQEARLRCSPMKGHSHVYWYRQLPEEGLKFMVYLQKENIIDESGMPKERFSAEFPKEGPSILRIQQVVRGDSAAYFCASSQSRQRLTGELFFGEGSRLTVL.

The DNA of the CDR3 is TGTGCCAGTAGGGAGTCGGGTGGCTACACCTTC. Encoded protein: CASRESGGYTF. The rearrangement joins TRBV19 to TRBJ1-2; no firm D call. CDR3 length equals 11 residues. Trimming removed 6 bases from V and 7 bases from J, with 9 bases in between. Germline values: CDR1 LNHDA, CDR2 SQIVND (reference sequence).

The chain is built from TRBV7-9 and TRBJ2-7; D is possibly TRBD1 or TRBD2 (6 bases each). The CDR3 is 17 amino acids. Between the trimmed V and J ends, which lost 5 bases and 5 bases, there was a span of 25 bases. Germline V lookup: CDR1 SEHNR, CDR2 FQNEAQ (reference sequence). CDR3 coding DNA: TGTGCCAGCAGCCTTCCAGACCCGGGGGCCCCATCCGACGAGCAGTACTTC. Protein sequence: CASSLPDPGAPSDEQYF.

The chain employs TRBV5-1 and TRBJ2-5; a possible D gene is TRBD2 (5 bases). Per germline, CDR1 SGHRS and CDR2 YFSETQ. The CDR3 extends over 13 amino acids. V dropped 4 bases and J dropped 0 bases, with 7 bases sitting between them. The CDR3 reads CASSPGYQETQYF. For the CDR3, the DNA is TGCGCCAGCAGCCCGGGGTACCAAGAGACCCAGTACTTC.

The chain recombines TRBV15 with TRBJ2-7; 8 bases map to TRBD2. The V gene end was trimmed by 5 bases and the J gene end by 3 bases; junction bases not matched to a gene: 9. Looked up from germline, CDR1 is LNHNV and CDR2 is YYDKDF (reference sequence). There are 15 residues in the CDR3. CDR3 DNA: TGTGCCACCAGCGGTGCCGGGACTAGTTTCTACGAGCAGTACTTC. Its translation: CATSGAGTSFYEQYF.

The V gene is TRBV4-1, the J gene TRBJ2-7; D might be TRBD1 or TRBD2, each matching 5 bases. The ends were cut back, 1 base at V and 7 bases at J, with 14 bases in the middle. Germline CDR1 and CDR2: MGHRA and YSYEKL. The CDR3 runs to 14 residues. CDR3 sequence reads: CASSQATQGREQYF. The DNA for the CDR3 is TGCGCCAGCAGCCAAGCGACTCAGGGACGTGAGCAGTACTTC.

In regard to this clone: Other DNA sequences in the same sample also yield this CDR3. The chain links TRBV18 to TRBJ2-5; D call uncertain. Trimming removed 3 bases at V and 2 bases at J, with 7 bases between. The CDR3 is 13 amino acids. Germline CDR1 reads KGHSH; CDR2 reads LQKENI. CDR3 DNA: TGTGCCAGCTCACCCGGAATACAAGAGACCCAGTACTTC. This sequence encodes CASSPGIQETQYF.

The CDR3 DNA reads TGTGCCAGTAGTACCTGGTGGACAGGGGGTGATGAAAAACTGTTTTTT. It is translated as CASSTWWTGGDEKLFF. The chain is built from TRBV19 and TRBJ1-4; 10 positions match TRBD1. Germline V gene data show CDR1 as LNHDA and CDR2 as SQIVND (reference sequence). The CDR3 has 16 amino acids. V dropped 4 bases and J dropped 6; count of bases not matched to a gene: 8.

The chain combines TRBV7-2 with TRBJ2-7; D uncertain. The CDR3 sequence is 14 residues long. CDR1 SGHTA and CDR2 FQGNSA come from the germline V gene. V was clipped by 6 bases and J by 6 bases, with 18 bases between them. In DNA form, the CDR3 reads TGTGCCAGCAGGCTGGGCCCCACCTTCTCCGAGCAGTACTTC. It is translated as CASRLGPTFSEQYF.

The J gene is TRBJ1-4, the V gene TRBV7-9, with 10 bases identical to TRBD1. Germline CDR1 is SEHNR and CDR2 is FQNEAQ (reference sequence). With V trimmed by 4 bases and J by 8 bases, 4 bases remained unmatched. The CDR3 is made up of 14 amino acids. CDR3 bases: TGTGCCAGCAGCTGGGGACAGGGGAAGGAAAAACTGTTTTTT. Its translation: CASSWGQGKEKLFF.

This clone has only one observation. This rearrangement joins TRBV13 to TRBJ2-3; no reliable D call. Germline lookup yields CDR1 PRHDT and CDR2 FYEKMQ (reference sequence). This CDR3 comprises 13 residues. V lost 5 bases to trimming and J lost 2 bases, with 8 bases between them. The DNA of the CDR3 is TGTGCCAGCAGCGGGTTAACCACAGATACGCAGTATTTT. Translation: CASSGLTTDTQYF.

The V gene is TRBV6-4, the J gene TRBJ2-6, with 7 positions matching TRBD1. Germline loops: CDR1 MRHNA, CDR2 SNTAGT. This CDR3 is built from 19 residues. Unmatched junction bases numbered 11, after V lost 2 bases and J lost 1 base. CDR3 sequence reads: CASSDRPAGGFSGANVLTF. CDR3 in DNA: TGTGCCAGCAGTGACCGTCCGGCAGGGGGATTTTCTGGGGCCAACGTCCTGACTTTC.

J is TRBJ2-1 and V is TRBV9, with 7 bases identical to TRBD2. The germline CDR1 and CDR2 sequences are SGDLS and YYNGEE. The J segment lost 12 bases and the V segment lost 3 bases, leaving 15 bases of the junction unmatched. The CDR3 sequence is 15 residues long. Written as DNA, the CDR3 is TGTGCCAGCAGCGACGAAGTCTACGCGGGAGTGCGGCAGTTCTTC. Encoded protein: CASSDEVYAGVRQFF.

The chain recombines TRBV12-5 with TRBJ1-4; D uncertain. Trimming left V 0 bases short and J 14 bases short, with 16 bases between. CDR3 length: 14 residues. Germline lookup yields CDR1 LGHNT and CDR2 FRNRAP. CDR3 region: CASGLVSGVCALFF. The CDR3 DNA follows: TGTGCTAGTGGTTTGGTTTCCGGGGTGTGTGCTCTGTTTTTT. Full variable domain (outside the CDR3, taken from reference TRBV12-5 and TRBJ1-4): DARVTQTPRHKVTEMGQEVTMRCQPILGHNTVFWYRQTMMQGLELLAYFRNRAPLDDSGMPKDRFSAEMPDATLATLKIQPSEPRDSAVYFCASGLVSGVCALFFGSGTQLSVL.

The chain carries TRBV7-9 and TRBJ1-2; no reliable D call. CDR1 and CDR2 (germline): SEHNR, FQNEAQ (reference sequence). V was cut by 5 bases and J by 6 bases, with 13 bases left in between. The CDR3 runs to 13 residues. This CDR3 reads CASSPSGFDGYTF. DNA of the CDR3: TGTGCCAGCAGCCCCTCGGGTTTCGATGGCTACACCTTC.

The genes are TRBV7-2 and TRBJ2-7; 10 bases are a match to TRBD2. The CDR3 has 16 amino acids. CDR1 and CDR2 (germline): SGHTA, FQGNSA. V gave up 1 base and J gave up 4 bases; unmatched junction bases: 7. The DNA of the CDR3 is TGTGCCAGCAGCTTAGGGCTAGCGGGAGTTGGGTACGAGCAGTACTTC. This sequence encodes CASSLGLAGVGYEQYF.

The chain has TRBV6-6 and TRBJ2-5; D is undetermined. The J call could be wrong; TRBJ2-7 is a better fit for the DNA end. CDR1 and CDR2 (germline): MNHNY, SVGAGI (reference sequence). The CDR3 has 12 residues. The CDR3 reads CASSPSLYEQYF. The CDR3 nucleotides are TGTGCCAGCAGCCCTTCCTTATACGAGCAGTACTTC.

The gene calls are TRBV19 and TRBJ2-2; 9 positions agree with TRBD2. Germline lookup yields CDR1 LNHDA and CDR2 SQIVND (reference sequence). V lost 4 bases and J lost 5; bases outside the gene matches: 8. This CDR3 spans 16 amino acids. The CDR3 DNA reads as TGTGCCAGTAGTACTGGCGGGAGGGCGCGGACCGGGGAGCTGTTTTTT. Its translation is CASSTGGRARTGELFF.